The 18 T cell receptor beta chains below all came from one sample that was sequenced in a study of shared T cell receptors in the human thymus. This table comes from immunoSEQ multiplex PCR, and its TCRdb copy is limited to in-frame clones, with some not included. The table records 630,000 or so clones, around 87% of them present only once. The same data also went into a second study, on human thymus T cells.

Specimen: thymocytes. These receptor sequences come from a boy younger than two with a congenital heart defect.

The chain links TRBV10-2 to TRBJ2-7; a possible D gene is TRBD1 (5 bases). Trimming cost V 3 bases and J 1 base, with 10 bases left between them. Germline loops: CDR1 WSHSY, CDR2 SAAADI. The CDR3 runs 14 residues. CDR3 DNA sequence: TGCGCCAGCAGTGAAACGGACAATTCCTACGAGCAGTACTTC. It codes for CASSETDNSYEQYF.

V gene TRBV27 combines with J gene TRBJ1-2, with D maybe TRBD1 (5 bases). Trimming stripped 4 bases from V and 4 bases from J, with 10 bases between. CDR1 and CDR2 from the germline V gene are MNHEY and SMNVEV (reference sequence). The CDR3 totals 13 residues. CDR3 region: CASSSRVGYGYTF. DNA for the CDR3: TGTGCCAGCAGTTCCAGGGTAGGCTATGGCTACACCTTC.

This clone was detected only a few times. This rearrangement joins TRBV4-1 to TRBJ2-3; TRBD1 aligns across 8 bases. Germline V lookup: CDR1 MGHRA, CDR2 YSYEKL. This CDR3 is built from 17 residues. The V and J ends lost 1 base and 6 bases, in that order; junction bases with no gene match: 12. CDR3 sequence reads: CASSQGRQGASLDTQYF. CDR3 coding DNA: TGCGCCAGCAGCCAAGGGAGGCAGGGGGCGAGTTTGGATACGCAGTATTTT.

The J gene is TRBJ1-1, the V gene TRBV29-1; tentatively, D is TRBD1 (6 bases). V shed 6 bases and J shed 6 bases, with 26 bases lying between them. The CDR3 covers 16 residues. CDR1 and CDR2 from the germline V gene are SQVTM and ANQGSEA. CDR3 loop: CSVQINRDIGVAEAFF. The CDR3 DNA reads TGCAGCGTCCAAATAAACAGGGACATAGGTGTGGCTGAAGCTTTCTTT. Variable domain in full (rest from reference TRBV29-1 and TRBJ1-1): SAVISQKPSRDICQRGTSLTIQCQVDSQVTMMFWYRQQPGQSLTLIATANQGSEATYESGFVIDKFPISRPNLTFSTLTVSNMSPEDSSIYLCSVQINRDIGVAEAFFGQGTRLTVV.

CDR3 loop: CASSHSTGVFDEQYF. The CDR3 DNA sequence: TGCGCCAGCAGCCATAGTACAGGGGTGTTTGACGAGCAGTACTTC. The J gene is TRBJ2-7, the V gene TRBV4-3; 7 bases agree with TRBD1. The CDR3 length is 15 residues. Germline loops: CDR1 LGHNA, CDR2 YSLEER. Trimming cost V 3 bases and J 5 bases; bases outside gene matches: 10.

The chain has TRBV29-1 and TRBJ2-5; TRBD2 matches at 9 bases. V was clipped by 2 bases and J by 2 bases; unmatched bases: 3. Germline lookup yields CDR1 SQVTM and CDR2 ANQGSEA. The CDR3 covers 14 residues. The chain's CDR3 is CSVELAGKQETQYF. The CDR3 nucleotides read TGCAGCGTTGAACTAGCGGGAAAACAAGAGACCCAGTACTTC. The whole variable domain, remainder taken from reference TRBV29-1 and TRBJ2-5, is SAVISQKPSRDICQRGTSLTIQCQVDSQVTMMFWYRQQPGQSLTLIATANQGSEATYESGFVIDKFPISRPNLTFSTLTVSNMSPEDSSIYLCSVELAGKQETQYFGPGTRLLVL.

As regards this clone: Because the CDR3 is missing its conserved closing phenylalanine or tryptophan, this is likely a read error. It is unclear where the CDR3 begins or ends on the DNA, so no DNA is shown, and the CDR3 is as TCRdb lists it. This chain uses TRBV19 with TRBJ2-3; the table's D call, TRBD2, was not checked against the DNA. Germline CDR1 is LNHDA and CDR2 is SQIVND (reference sequence). The CDR3 sequence runs 13 residues, both termini included. CDR3 sequence reads: CASSRGLAGSLLM.

V usage is TRBV18 and J usage is TRBJ1-2; 7 bases map to TRBD1. CDR3 size: 12 residues. The germline V gene has CDR1 KGHSH and CDR2 LQKENI. V trimming: 5 bases; J trimming: 3 bases; junction bases outside the gene matches: 0. CDR3 in DNA: TGTGCCAGCTCAGACAGGGACTATGGCTACACCTTC. Translated: CASSDRDYGYTF. The full variable domain, with the rest looked up from reference TRBV18 and TRBJ1-2, is NAGVMQNPRHLVRRRGQEARLRCSPMKGHSHVYWYRQLPEEGLKFMVYLQKENIIDESGMPKERFSAEFPKEGPSILRIQQVVRGDSAAYFCASSDRDYGYTFGSGTRLTVV.

The rearrangement joins TRBV7-7 to TRBJ2-1; the D is unclear. Trimming took off 5 bases at V and 6 bases at J, with 20 bases between the two ends. The CDR3 sequence is 16 residues long. The germline CDR1 and CDR2 sequences are SSHAT and FNYEAQ (reference sequence). The CDR3 region has the DNA TGTGCCAGCAGCCCTTTAGCCAAGACGAACCTCAATGAGCAGTTCTTC. Its protein is CASSPLAKTNLNEQFF.

The CDR3 protein is CASSQALQDYGYTF. In nucleotides, the CDR3 is TGCGCCAGCAGCCAAGCCCTCCAGGACTATGGCTACACCTTC. This sequence joins TRBV4-1 and TRBJ1-2; D call uncertain. Germline CDR1 reads MGHRA; CDR2 reads YSYEKL. Trimming took off 1 base at V and 3 bases at J, with 9 bases between the two ends. The CDR3 runs to 14 residues.

J is TRBJ2-3 and V is TRBV19, with 8 bases lining up with TRBD1. In germline, CDR1 is LNHDA, CDR2 SQIVND (reference sequence). Germline trimming cut 2 bases from V and 2 bases from J; bases unmatched to any gene: 6. The CDR3 loop spans 16 amino acids. CDR3 nucleotide sequence: TGTGCCAGTAGTATAATGGTACAGGGGGTCACAGATACGCAGTATTTT. This translates into CASSIMVQGVTDTQYF. Variable domain in full (rest from reference TRBV19 and TRBJ2-3): DGGITQSPKYLFRKEGQNVTLSCEQNLNHDAMYWYRQDPGQGLRLIYYSQIVNDFQKGDIAEGYSVSREKKESFPLTVTSAQKNPTAFYLCASSIMVQGVTDTQYFGPGTRLTVL.

The CDR3 reads CASTDPGGVETQYF. Here the CDR3 DNA reads TGTGCCAGCACCGATCCGGGGGGCGTGGAGACCCAGTACTTC. V gene TRBV5-6 combines with J gene TRBJ2-5, with TRBD2 as a possible D gene (7 bases). Germline CDR1 SGHDT, CDR2 YYEEEE. V was cut by 6 bases and J by 5 bases, with 17 bases left in between. The CDR3 consists of 14 residues.

V gene TRBV4-3 combines with J gene TRBJ2-7, with 10 nucleotides matching TRBD1. Losses at the gene ends were 4 bases for V and 6 bases for J; bases not matched to a gene: 12. The CDR3 length is 16 residues. Germline CDR1 reads LGHNA; CDR2 reads YSLEER. Here the CDR3 DNA reads TGCGCCAGCAGCCGACGTCCCGGGACAGGGGCCGGCGAGCAGTACTTC. Protein: CASSRRPGTGAGEQYF.

This chain uses TRBV27 with TRBJ1-1; a possible D gene is TRBD1 (6 bases). The CDR3 loop spans 15 amino acids. Germline CDR1 and CDR2: MNHEY and SMNVEV (reference sequence). V was clipped by 5 bases and J by 1 base, with 14 bases between them. The CDR3 spells CASSLTSGQNTEAFF. The CDR3 nucleotides are TGTGCCAGCAGTCTAACCTCGGGACAGAACACTGAAGCTTTCTTT.

The chain employs TRBV5-1 and TRBJ1-2; tentatively, D is TRBD1 (6 bases). Germline lookup yields CDR1 SGHRS and CDR2 YFSETQ. The V and J ends lost 2 bases and 4 bases respectively, with 24 bases between them. The CDR3 is made up of 18 amino acids. CDR3 in amino acids: CASSFSSRAHRALYGYTF. The CDR3 DNA reads as TGCGCCAGCAGCTTTTCTAGTAGGGCGCACAGGGCCCTCTATGGCTACACCTTC.

V usage is TRBV2 and J usage is TRBJ2-7; 8 bases align to TRBD2. Germline CDR1 and CDR2: SNHLY and FYNNEI. J was trimmed by 6 bases and V by 4 bases; bases with no gene match: 14. The length of the CDR3 is 16 residues. The CDR3 loop is CASSVTSGSGAGEQYF. As DNA, the CDR3 is TGTGCCAGCAGTGTTACCAGCGGGAGCGGGGCCGGCGAGCAGTACTTC.

This clone has just one count. The chain couples TRBV9 to TRBJ2-3, with a weak D call TRBD1 (6 bases). Germline loops: CDR1 SGDLS, CDR2 YYNGEE. CDR3 size: 16 residues. V lost 4 bases and J lost 0, with 15 bases in between. In nucleotides, the CDR3 is TGTGCCAGCAGCCCCGAGGGGGAGCCTAGCACAGATACGCAGTATTTT. It yields the protein CASSPEGEPSTDTQYF.

The rearrangement joins TRBV29-1 to TRBJ2-5; TRBD1 aligns across 9 bases. The CDR3 covers 13 residues. V lost 4 bases and J lost 6; bases outside the gene matches: 6. Germline loops: CDR1 SQVTM, CDR2 ANQGSEA. In DNA form, the CDR3 reads TGCAGCGTTGTAAAGGACAGGGGTAAGACCCAGTACTTC. Its protein product is CSVVKDRGKTQYF.